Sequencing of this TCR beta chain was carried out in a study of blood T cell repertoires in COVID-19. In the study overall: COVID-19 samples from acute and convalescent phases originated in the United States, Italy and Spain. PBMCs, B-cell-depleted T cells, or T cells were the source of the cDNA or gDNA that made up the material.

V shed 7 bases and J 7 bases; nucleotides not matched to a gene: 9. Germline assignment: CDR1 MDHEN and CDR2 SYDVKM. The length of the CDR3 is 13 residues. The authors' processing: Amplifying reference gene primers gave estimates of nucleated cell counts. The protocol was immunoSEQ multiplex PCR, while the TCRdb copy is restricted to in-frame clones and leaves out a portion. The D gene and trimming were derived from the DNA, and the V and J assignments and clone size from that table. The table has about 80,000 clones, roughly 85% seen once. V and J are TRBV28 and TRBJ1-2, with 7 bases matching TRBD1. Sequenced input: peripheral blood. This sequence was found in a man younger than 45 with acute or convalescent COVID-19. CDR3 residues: CASTLTGVRGYTF. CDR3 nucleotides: TGTGCCAGCACCCTAACAGGGGTTCGTGGCTACACCTTC.